This T cell receptor (beta chain) was recovered during a study of response to subunit inactivated influenza vaccine. Findings of the study overall: The authors suggested that every seasonal influenza vaccination recruits few new T cells.

This CDR3 comprises 14 residues. Trimming stripped 0 bases from V and 17 bases from J, with 19 bases between. Germline CDR1 LGHDT, CDR2 YNNKEL (reference sequence). This clonotype occurred a few times. Its cognate antigen is unknown. MiXCR, run by TCRdb on the RT-PCR reads, gives a single entry per CDR3 protein. The table lists a few hundred thousand distinct CDR3 sequences, approximately 7.2% of them singletons. This chain joins TRBV3-1 and TRBJ1-4, with D perhaps TRBD1 (6 bases). This TCR was sampled from a man aged 45 to 75 who received an inactivated influenza vaccine. Specimen: PBMCs from blood, collected around 25 months after vaccination. The DNA for the CDR3 is TGTGCCAGCAGCCAAGATAAACTCACAGGGCGTATTTTTTTT. It encodes CASSQDKLTGRIFF.